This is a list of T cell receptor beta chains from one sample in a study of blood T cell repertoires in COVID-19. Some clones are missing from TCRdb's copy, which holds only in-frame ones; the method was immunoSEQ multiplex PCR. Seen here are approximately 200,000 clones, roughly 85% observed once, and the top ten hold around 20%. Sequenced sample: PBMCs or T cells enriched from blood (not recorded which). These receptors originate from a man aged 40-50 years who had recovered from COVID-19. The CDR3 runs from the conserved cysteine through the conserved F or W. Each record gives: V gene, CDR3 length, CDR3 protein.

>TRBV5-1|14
CASSLAIPENEQYF
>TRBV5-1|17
CASSQMGGSLRGGEQYF
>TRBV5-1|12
CASSPQGEEQYF
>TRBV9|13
CASSVDVQETQYF
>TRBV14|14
CASSQETVTDTQYF
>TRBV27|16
CASRTYMDSLNTEAFF
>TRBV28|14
CASSLSGGRKTQYF
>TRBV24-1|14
CATSAIAGDNEQFF
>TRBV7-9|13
CASSLHGGSEQYF
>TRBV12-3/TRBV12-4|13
CASSRGAEEKLFF
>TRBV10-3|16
CAISESLGISNQPQHF
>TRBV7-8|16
CASSLVDKGGGETQYF
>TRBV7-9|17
CASSSLTSGRATGELFF
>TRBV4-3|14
CASSQGQFNSPLHF
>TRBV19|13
CASSRTSGYEQYF
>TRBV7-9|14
CASSLGTQGYGYTF
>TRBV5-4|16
CASSWGPQGAGGELFF
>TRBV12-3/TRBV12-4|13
CASSYRGYTEAFF
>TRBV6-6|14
CASSLSGRGTEAFF
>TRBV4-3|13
CASSDDISYEQYF
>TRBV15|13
CATSTSSTNWQYF
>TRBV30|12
CAWRDGRETQYF
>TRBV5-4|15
CASSLQGRPGTEAFF
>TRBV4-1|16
CASSKDPSGSFYEQYF
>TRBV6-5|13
CASKSAVNTEAFF
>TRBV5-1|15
CASSLGTGGGYGYTF
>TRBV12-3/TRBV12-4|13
CASSFGQKNIQYF
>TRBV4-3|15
CASSQDVQVNYGYTF
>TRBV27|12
CASREGLHEQYF
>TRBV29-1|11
CSVEGQNEQYF
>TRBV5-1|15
CASSVGPQTGNEQFF
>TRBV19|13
CASSRTGSEKLFF
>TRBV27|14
CASSSGVVRDEQYF
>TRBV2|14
CASSDEQLNTEAFF
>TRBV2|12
CASSEAGDIQYF